The 10 T cell receptor beta chains given below trace back to one sample, sequenced in a study of blood T cell repertoires in COVID-19. TCRdb's copy holds only in-frame clones and misses some; the assay was immunoSEQ multiplex PCR. The sample has tens of thousands of clones; 82% are singletons. Sequencing used peripheral blood. The receptor source for this set is a woman in her sixties or seventies with acute or convalescent COVID-19.

The genes are TRBV5-1 and TRBJ2-1, with TRBD2 as a possible D gene (6 bases). V lost 0 bases and J lost 9, with 13 bases in between. The CDR3 sequence is 14 residues long. Germline lookup yields CDR1 SGHRS and CDR2 YFSETQ. CDR3 sequence (DNA): TGCGCCAGCAGCTTGGATGGAGGGTCTGGTGAGCAGTTCTTC. Encoded protein: CASSLDGGSGEQFF.

The CDR3 sequence: CAWSPMNTEAFF. As DNA, the CDR3 is TGTGCCTGGAGCCCTATGAACACTGAAGCTTTCTTT. The genes are TRBV30 and TRBJ1-1, with D unresolved. V lost 3 bases and J 0 bases, leaving 5 bases between the germline ends. Germline CDR1 GTSNPN, CDR2 SVGIG (reference sequence). The CDR3 totals 12 residues.

The chain links TRBV5-8 to TRBJ1-1; D might be TRBD1 (6 bases). Germline CDR1 and CDR2: SGHTS and YDEGEE. V lost 2 bases, J lost 4 bases, and 12 bases lay in between. The CDR3 extends over 14 amino acids. CDR3: CASSFTGMVTEAFF. CDR3 DNA sequence: TGTGCCAGCAGCTTCACAGGGATGGTCACTGAAGCTTTCTTT.

This chain links TRBV6-7 with TRBJ1-2, with D possibly matching TRBD1 (5 bases). TRBV6-7 qualifies as an ORF whose function is uncertain. This CDR3 is built from 17 residues. Deletions cut 2 bases from V and 3 bases from J, with 19 bases between. CDR3 loop: CASSYVGRWVFYYGYTF. The CDR3 DNA follows: TGTGCCAGCAGTTACGTGGGGCGCTGGGTGTTTTACTATGGCTACACCTTC.

The chain joins TRBV11-2 to TRBJ2-3, with TRBD2 matching 8 bases. CDR3 length: 13 residues. J gave up 8 bases and V 5 bases, and 6 bases lay outside the gene matches. Germline-derived CDR1 and CDR2 are SGHAT and FQNNGV. DNA of the CDR3: TGTGCCAGCAGCCCGACTAGCGACGGTACGCAGTATTTT. It encodes CASSPTSDGTQYF.

This clone has a handful of counts. The J gene is TRBJ1-3, the V gene TRBV28; unclear D gene. CDR3 length: 16 amino acids. Trimming left V 5 bases short and J 0 bases short, with 14 bases between. Germline CDR1 and CDR2: MDHEN and SYDVKM. The CDR3 nucleotides are TGTGCCAGCAGTAACCCCCTTCTAAACTCTGGAAACACCATATATTTT. Translation gives CASSNPLLNSGNTIYF.

V gene TRBV3-1 (or the pseudogene TRBV3-2) combines with J gene TRBJ2-7; D possibly corresponds to TRBD2 (6 bases). With 3 bases removed from V and 6 bases from J, the gap between germline ends came to 21 bases. CDR1 and CDR2 from the germline V gene are LGHDT and YNNKEL (reference sequence). The CDR3 extends over 16 amino acids. The CDR3 DNA sequence: TGTGCCAGCAGCCACCCGAACTCAGGGAGGCAGGGCGAGCAGTACTTC. This encodes CASSHPNSGRQGEQYF.

V is TRBV24-1 and J is TRBJ1-4, with TRBD1 as a possible D gene (6 bases). Germline values: CDR1 KGHDR, CDR2 SFDVKD. Trimming stripped 3 bases from V and 6 bases from J, with 10 bases between. The length of the CDR3 is 14 residues. CDR3 sequence: CATSDPAGDEKLFF. Written as DNA, the CDR3 is TGTGCCACCAGTGATCCGGCAGGGGATGAAAAACTGTTTTTT.

The chain joins TRBV6-5 to TRBJ1-2; TRBD1 is a possible D gene (5 bases). The length of the CDR3 is 15 residues. The germline V gene encodes CDR1 MNHEY and CDR2 SVGAGI. V was trimmed by 0 bases and J by 5 bases, leaving 13 bases between them. Here the CDR3 DNA reads TGTGCCAGCAGTTACTCGGGGCGGACCGCATATGGCTACACCTTC. It encodes CASSYSGRTAYGYTF.

The chain recombines TRBV24-1 with TRBJ2-5; D call uncertain. Germline V gives CDR1 KGHDR, CDR2 SFDVKD. The CDR3 runs 14 residues. Trimming took 4 bases from V and 2 from J, leaving 10 bases between them. Here the CDR3 DNA reads TGTGCCACCAGTGACAACCGGTGGCAAGAGACCCAGTACTTC. Residues: CATSDNRWQETQYF.